Presented here are 7 T cell receptor beta chains from one specimen sequenced in a study of beta chain features in type 1 diabetes. Regarding the study as a whole: Researchers report that Type 1 diabetes patients had moderately but significantly shorter TCRB CDR3s across all four CD4+ subsets.

For these TCRs, the target antigens are not known. Reverse transcription of all isolated RNA meant that expressed TCRB transcripts were sequenced. Produced via immunoSEQ multiplex PCR; TCRdb's table is partial and in-frame only. Here the sample spans tens of thousands of clones, around half being singletons. The sequenced material came from Tregs from blood. All receptors come from a woman between 40 and 50 years old with type 1 diabetes.

This clone was observed a handful of times. The chain recombines TRBV9 with TRBJ2-7; possible D gene TRBD2, 6 bases. Per the germline V gene, CDR1 is SGDLS and CDR2 is YYNGEE. V lost 2 bases and J lost 4, with 10 bases in between. The CDR3 has 13 residues. DNA of the CDR3: TGTGCCAGCAGCGTGGGACTCGGTTACGAGCAGTACTTC. As protein: CASSVGLGYEQYF.

The chain carries TRBV10-3 and TRBJ2-2; D is perhaps TRBD1 (5 bases). Germline V gene data show CDR1 as ENHRY and CDR2 as SYGVKD. CDR3 length: 15 residues. V gave up 10 bases and J gave up 2 bases, with 17 bases separating them. This CDR3 is CATQGKVLNTGELFF. Here the CDR3 DNA reads TGTGCCACGCAGGGAAAGGTGCTCAACACCGGGGAGCTGTTTTTT.

This clone was counted only a few times. The chain employs TRBV4-1 and TRBJ1-2, with D possibly matching TRBD1 (6 bases). This CDR3 contains 13 residues. Germline V gives CDR1 MGHRA, CDR2 YSYEKL. V was trimmed by 0 bases and J by 7 bases, leaving 9 bases between them. CDR3 nucleotide sequence: TGCGCCAGCAGCCAAGAACGGACAGTTGGCTACACCTTC. It specifies CASSQERTVGYTF.

The chain is built from TRBV7-3 and TRBJ2-5, with 10 positions matching TRBD2. The DNA matches TRBJ2-7 better at its end, which makes the J call doubtful. The CDR3 totals 18 residues. Per the germline V gene, CDR1 is SGHTA and CDR2 is FQGTGA. Here the CDR3 reads CASKLGLAELGVSYEQYF. CDR3 in DNA: TGTGCCAGCAAACTAGGACTAGCGGAGTTGGGGGTCTCCTACGAGCAGTACTTC.

This clone has more than one count but fewer than ten. The chain carries TRBV18 and TRBJ2-2; 8 nucleotides agree with TRBD1. Germline V gene lookup returns CDR1 KGHSH and CDR2 LQKENI. Unmatched junction bases numbered 6, after V lost 6 bases and J lost 3 bases. This CDR3 contains 15 residues. The CDR3 bases are TGTGCCAGCTCCAAGTCAGGGGGCGACACCGGGGAGCTGTTTTTT. It translates to CASSKSGGDTGELFF.

The chain carries TRBV9 and TRBJ2-6, with D possibly matching TRBD2 (5 bases). The V and J ends lost 0 bases and 1 base respectively, with 5 bases between them. The CDR3 extends over 15 amino acids. Germline CDR1 SGDLS, CDR2 YYNGEE. The CDR3 bases are TGTGCCAGCAGCGTAGCGGGGTCTGGGGCCAACGTCCTGACTTTC. Protein product: CASSVAGSGANVLTF.

The V gene is TRBV7-2, the J gene TRBJ2-1, with 7 positions matching TRBD2. Germline V lookup: CDR1 SGHTA, CDR2 FQGNSA. The CDR3 covers 14 residues. After removal of 5 bases from V and 8 bases from J, the junction contained 9 bases not matched to a gene. CDR3 region: CASSPLGGIYEQFF. In nucleotides, the CDR3 is TGTGCCAGCAGCCCCCTGGGGGGGATTTATGAGCAGTTCTTC. The full variable domain, completed using reference TRBV7-2 and TRBJ2-1, is GAGVSQSPSNKVTEKGKDVELRCDPISGHTALYWYRQSLGQGLEFLIYFQGNSAPDKSGLPSDRFSAERTGGSVSTLTIQRTQQEDSAVYLCASSPLGGIYEQFFGPGTRLTVL.